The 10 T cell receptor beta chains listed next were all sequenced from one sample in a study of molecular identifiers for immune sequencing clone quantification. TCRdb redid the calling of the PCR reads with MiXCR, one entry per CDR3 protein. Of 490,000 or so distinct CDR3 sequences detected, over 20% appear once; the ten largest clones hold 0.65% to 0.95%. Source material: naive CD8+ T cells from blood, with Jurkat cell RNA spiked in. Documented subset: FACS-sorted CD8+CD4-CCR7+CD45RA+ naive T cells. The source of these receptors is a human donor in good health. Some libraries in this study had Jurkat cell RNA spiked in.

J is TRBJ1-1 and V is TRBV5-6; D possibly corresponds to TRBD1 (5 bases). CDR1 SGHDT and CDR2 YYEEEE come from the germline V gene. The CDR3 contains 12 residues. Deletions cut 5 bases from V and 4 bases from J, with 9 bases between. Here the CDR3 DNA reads TGTGCCAGCAGTGCGGGGACCACTGAAGCTTTCTTT. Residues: CASSAGTTEAFF. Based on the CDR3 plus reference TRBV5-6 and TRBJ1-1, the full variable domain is DAGVTQSPTHLIKTRGQQVTLRCSPKSGHDTVSWYQQALGQGPQFIFQYYEEEERQRGNFPDRFSGHQFPNYSSELNVNALLLGDSALYLCASSAGTTEAFFGQGTRLTVV.

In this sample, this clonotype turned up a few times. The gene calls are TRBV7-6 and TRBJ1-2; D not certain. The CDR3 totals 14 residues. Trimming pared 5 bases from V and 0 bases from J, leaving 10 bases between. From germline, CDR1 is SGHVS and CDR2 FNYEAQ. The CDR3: CASSESPTNYGYTF. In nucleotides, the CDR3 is TGTGCCAGCAGCGAAAGCCCGACTAACTATGGCTACACCTTC.

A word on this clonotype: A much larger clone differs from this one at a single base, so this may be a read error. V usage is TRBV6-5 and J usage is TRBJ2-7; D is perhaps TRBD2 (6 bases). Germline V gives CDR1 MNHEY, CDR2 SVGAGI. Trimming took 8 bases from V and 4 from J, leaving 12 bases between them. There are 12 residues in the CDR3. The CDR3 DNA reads TGTGCCAGCGCCCCTGGAGGGTACGAGCAGTACTTC. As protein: CASAPGGYEQYF.

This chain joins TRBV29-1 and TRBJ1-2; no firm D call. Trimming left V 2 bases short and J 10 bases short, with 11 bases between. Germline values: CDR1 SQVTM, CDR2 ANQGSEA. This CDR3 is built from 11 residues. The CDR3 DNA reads TGCAGCGTTGAACATGCTGGCTTCTACACCTTC. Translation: CSVEHAGFYTF.

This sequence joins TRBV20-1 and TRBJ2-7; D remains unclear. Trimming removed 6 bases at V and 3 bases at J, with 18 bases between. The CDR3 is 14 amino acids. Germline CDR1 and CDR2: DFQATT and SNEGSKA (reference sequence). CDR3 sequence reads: CSAPSRVGVYEQYF. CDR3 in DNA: TGCAGTGCCCCAAGTCGAGTCGGTGTCTACGAGCAGTACTTC.

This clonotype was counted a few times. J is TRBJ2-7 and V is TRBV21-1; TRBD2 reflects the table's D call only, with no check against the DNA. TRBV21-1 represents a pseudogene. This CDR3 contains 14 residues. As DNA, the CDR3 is TGTGCCAGCAGCAATCGCGAGGGTGCCTACGAGCAGTACTTC. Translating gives CASSNREGAYEQYF.

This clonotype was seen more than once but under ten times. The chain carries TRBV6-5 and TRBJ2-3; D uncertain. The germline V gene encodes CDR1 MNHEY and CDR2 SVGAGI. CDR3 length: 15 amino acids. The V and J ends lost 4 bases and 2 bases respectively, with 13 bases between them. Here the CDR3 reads CASSSLRANTDTQYF. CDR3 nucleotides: TGTGCCAGCAGTTCTCTCCGAGCGAACACAGATACGCAGTATTTT.

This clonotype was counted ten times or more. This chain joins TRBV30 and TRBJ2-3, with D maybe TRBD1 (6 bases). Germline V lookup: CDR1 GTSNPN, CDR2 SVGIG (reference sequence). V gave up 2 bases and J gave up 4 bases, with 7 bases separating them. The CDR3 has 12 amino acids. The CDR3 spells CAWSYRADTQYF. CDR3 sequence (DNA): TGTGCCTGGAGTTACAGGGCAGATACGCAGTATTTT.

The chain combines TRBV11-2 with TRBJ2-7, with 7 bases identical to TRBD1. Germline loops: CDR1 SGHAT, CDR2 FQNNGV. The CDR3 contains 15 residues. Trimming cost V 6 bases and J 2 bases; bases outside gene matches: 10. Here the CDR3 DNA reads TGTGCCAGCAGTTACGACAGGGTTAATACCTACGAGCAGTACTTC. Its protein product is CASSYDRVNTYEQYF. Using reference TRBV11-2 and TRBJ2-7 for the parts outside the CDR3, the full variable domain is EAGVAQSPRYKIIEKRQSVAFWCNPISGHATLYWYQQILGQGPKLLIQFQNNGVVDDSQLPKDRFSAERLKGVDSTLKIQPAKLEDSAVYLCASSYDRVNTYEQYFGPGTRLTVT.

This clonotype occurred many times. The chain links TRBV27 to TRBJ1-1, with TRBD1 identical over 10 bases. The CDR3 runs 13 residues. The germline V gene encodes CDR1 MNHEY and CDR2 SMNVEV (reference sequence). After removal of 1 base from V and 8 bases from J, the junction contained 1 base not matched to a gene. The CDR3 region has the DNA TGTGCCAGCAGTTTATTGGGACAGGGGGAAGCTTTCTTT. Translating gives CASSLLGQGEAFF.